This entry lists 20 T cell receptor beta chains sequenced from one sample in a study of regulatory T cells. The primer mix had 52 TRBV and 13 TRBJ primers. Assay: immunoSEQ multiplex PCR; the TCRdb copy retains only in-frame clones and omits some. The sample consists of about 3,900 clones, 91% of them appearing once. General study findings and limits: In CD3G deficiency, regulatory T cells had lower Shannon diversity than autologous conventional CD4+ and control regulatory cells.

These TCRs are of unknown antigen specificity. Specimen: CD4+ Tregs sorted from blood. The receptors stem from a child under 10 years old with CD3G deficiency.

The chain is built from TRBV28 and TRBJ1-4; a possible D gene is TRBD1 (5 bases). V gave up 11 bases and J gave up 3 bases, with 13 bases separating them. Per germline, CDR1 MDHEN and CDR2 SYDVKM. The CDR3 length is 13 residues. The CDR3 protein is CAPPGGANEKLFF. In DNA, the CDR3 is TGTGCCCCCCCTGGGGGGGCTAATGAAAAACTGTTTTTT. Filled out from reference TRBV28 and TRBJ1-4, the complete variable domain reads DVKVTQSSRYLVKRTGEKVFLECVQDMDHENMFWYRQDPGLGLRLIYFSYDVKMKEKGDIPEGYSVSREKKERFSLILESASTNQTSMYLCAPPGGANEKLFFGSGTQLSVL.

This chain links TRBV28 with TRBJ1-1; TRBD1 matches at 8 bases. J gave up 4 bases and V 6 bases, and 7 bases lay outside the gene matches. The CDR3 totals 14 residues. Germline CDR1 and CDR2: MDHEN and SYDVKM. Here the CDR3 reads CASRAGGAGTEAFF. CDR3 nucleotides: TGTGCCAGCAGAGCAGGGGGCGCGGGCACTGAAGCTTTCTTT.

The chain combines TRBV6-1 with TRBJ2-3, with TRBD2 matching 7 bases. Germline V gene lookup returns CDR1 MNHNS and CDR2 SASEGT. The V gene end was trimmed by 7 bases and the J gene end by 2 bases; junction bases not matched to a gene: 9. CDR3 length: 15 residues. The chain's CDR3 is CASTAQRGLTDTQYF. CDR3 coding DNA: TGTGCCAGCACTGCCCAGCGGGGACTCACAGATACGCAGTATTTT.

This clone was seen once. CDR3 in amino acids: CASSDRQGRRSYEQYF. The CDR3 DNA reads as TGTGCCAGCAGTGATCGACAGGGAAGGAGGTCCTACGAGCAGTACTTC. The genes are TRBV28 and TRBJ2-7; the match to TRBD1 covers 7 bases. The CDR3 runs to 16 residues. In germline, CDR1 is MDHEN, CDR2 SYDVKM. Trimming took 5 bases from V and 1 from J; bases not matched to a gene: 11.

The V call is TRBV14, the J call TRBJ2-1; 13 nucleotides agree with TRBD2. The CDR3 spans 17 residues. Looked up from germline, CDR1 is SGHDN and CDR2 is FVKESK. J gave up 9 bases and V 0 bases, and 8 bases lay outside the gene matches. The CDR3 loop is CASSQDPTSGRAGEQFF. CDR3 DNA: TGTGCCAGCAGCCAAGATCCTACTAGCGGGAGGGCCGGTGAGCAGTTCTTC.

The table lists this clone with a few counts. V is TRBV7-9 and J is TRBJ2-1; 12 bases match TRBD2. Per the germline V gene, CDR1 is SEHNR and CDR2 is FQNEAQ (reference sequence). Trimming at V came to 5 bases and at J to 15 bases, leaving 17 bases not matched to a gene. The CDR3 is made up of 16 amino acids. The CDR3 DNA reads TGTGCCAGCAGCGGACCGGGACTAGCGGGTCCCGGCAAAATGTTCTTC. Amino acids: CASSGPGLAGPGKMFF.

In DNA, the CDR3 is TGTGCCAGCAGGTTCAGGGGGCCAAACTACGAGCAGTACTTC. Protein sequence: CASRFRGPNYEQYF. V gene TRBV6-1 combines with J gene TRBJ2-7, with 8 bases that match TRBD1. The CDR3 totals 14 residues. V shed 6 bases and J 3 bases; nucleotides not matched to a gene: 7. CDR1 is MNHNS, CDR2 SASEGT, per germline.

The CDR3 nucleotides are TGCGCCAGCAGCCAGGGGCTCCGGGGGACTGAAGCTTTCTTT. Translating it yields CASSQGLRGTEAFF. This chain uses TRBV4-1 with TRBJ1-1; the D gene is possibly TRBD1 (5 bases). The CDR3 contains 14 residues. From germline, CDR1 is MGHRA and CDR2 YSYEKL. V shed 3 bases and J shed 5 bases, with 13 bases lying between them.

This clone was observed once. V gene TRBV28 combines with J gene TRBJ1-5; TRBD1 aligns across 8 bases. Germline V gene sequence: CDR1 MDHEN, CDR2 SYDVKM. V gave up 5 bases and J gave up 7 bases; unmatched junction bases: 4. This CDR3 region has 13 residues. The CDR3 spells CASSMDRDQPQHF. The DNA of the CDR3 is TGTGCCAGCAGTATGGACAGGGACCAGCCCCAGCATTTT.

The J gene is TRBJ2-1, the V gene TRBV28; D may be TRBD2 (7 bases). The CDR3 totals 17 residues. Between the trimmed V and J ends, which lost 1 base and 7 bases, there was a span of 20 bases. The germline V gene has CDR1 MDHEN and CDR2 SYDVKM. CDR3 nucleotides: TGTGCCAGCAGTTTATCGACGGGGAGGGGGAAGAGGAATGAGCAGTTCTTC. Amino acid sequence: CASSLSTGRGKRNEQFF.

The chain has TRBV7-9 and TRBJ2-2; either TRBD1 or TRBD2 may fit D (5 bases each). Germline assignment: CDR1 SEHNR and CDR2 FQNEAQ (reference sequence). With 5 bases removed from V and 6 bases from J, the gap between germline ends came to 7 bases. The CDR3 has 12 residues. CDR3 sequence reads: CASSRDAGELFF. For the CDR3, the DNA is TGTGCCAGCAGCCGGGACGCCGGGGAGCTGTTTTTT.

The chain combines TRBV6-6 with TRBJ2-2; TRBD2 matches at 12 bases. CDR3 length: 15 amino acids. Germline lookup yields CDR1 MNHNY and CDR2 SVGAGI (reference sequence). V dropped 6 bases and J dropped 5; count of bases not matched to a gene: 4. CDR3 residues: CASRRLAGVTGELFF. For the CDR3, the DNA is TGTGCCAGCAGACGACTAGCGGGAGTAACCGGGGAGCTGTTTTTT.

The chain links TRBV19 to TRBJ2-2, with 9 bases identical to TRBD1. V lost 4 bases to trimming and J lost 6 bases; unmatched junction nucleotides: 6. The germline CDR1 and CDR2 sequences are LNHDA and SQIVND (reference sequence). There are 15 residues in the CDR3. The CDR3 bases are TGTGCCAGTAGTAAGACAGGGGGATGGGCCGGGGAGCTGTTTTTT. Its protein is CASSKTGGWAGELFF.

The CDR3 loop is CASSPGLAGRSSEQYF. For the CDR3, the DNA is TGCGCCAGCAGCCCAGGACTAGCGGGACGTTCCAGCGAGCAGTACTTC. V gene TRBV5-1 combines with J gene TRBJ2-7; 12 nucleotides line up with TRBD2. Germline CDR1 is SGHRS and CDR2 is YFSETQ. CDR3 length: 16 amino acids. The V gene end was trimmed by 4 bases and the J gene end by 6 bases; junction bases not matched to a gene: 11.

The chain uses TRBV18 and TRBJ1-4; D unresolved. Germline loops: CDR1 KGHSH, CDR2 LQKENI. V lost 3 bases, J lost 3 bases, and 5 bases lay in between. The CDR3 covers 13 residues. The CDR3 nucleotides are TGTGCCAGCTCACCGCAAGCTAATGAAAAACTGTTTTTT. It yields the protein CASSPQANEKLFF.

This sequence joins TRBV7-3 and TRBJ2-4, with 11 bases that match TRBD2. The J segment lost 16 bases and the V segment lost 1 base, leaving 9 bases of the junction unmatched. This CDR3 has 14 residues. Germline CDR1 is SGHTA and CDR2 is FQGTGA. CDR3 protein: CASSLNPTSGRIYF. The CDR3 DNA is TGTGCCAGCAGCTTAAACCCTACTAGCGGGAGAATATACTTC.

The gene calls are TRBV21-1 and TRBJ1-2. TRBV21-1 is an annotated pseudogene. This CDR3 has 16 amino acids. In DNA, the CDR3 is TGTGCCAGCAGCTCAAAAGGTTGGGAGGGGTCGTGTGGCTACACCTTC. It specifies CASSSKGWEGSCGYTF.

The rearrangement links TRBV6-1 to TRBJ2-1; D is perhaps TRBD1 (5 bases). The CDR3 totals 15 residues. Germline CDR1 reads MNHNS; CDR2 reads SASEGT. Trimming took 0 bases from V and 10 from J, leaving 16 bases between them. The CDR3 nucleotides read TGTGCCAGCAGTGAAGCGCGGTGGGGCGCCGGCGAGCAGTTCTTC. Its translation is CASSEARWGAGEQFF.

V gene TRBV28 combines with J gene TRBJ2-7; TRBD2 is a possible D gene (7 bases). Germline CDR1 is MDHEN and CDR2 is SYDVKM. V was clipped by 2 bases and J by 6 bases, with 17 bases between them. There are 15 residues in the CDR3. The CDR3 here is CASSLGGGVPTEQYF. CDR3 DNA: TGTGCCAGCAGTTTAGGCGGGGGCGTGCCTACCGAGCAGTACTTC.

The chain combines TRBV6-1 with TRBJ2-7; D remains unclear. CDR3 size: 13 residues. Germline CDR1 and CDR2: MNHNS and SASEGT. V gave up 4 bases and J gave up 2 bases, with 9 bases separating them. The CDR3 protein is CASSVQQPYEQYF. Here the CDR3 DNA reads TGTGCCAGCAGTGTCCAACAACCCTACGAGCAGTACTTC.